This entry lists 4 T cell receptor beta chains sequenced from one sample in a study of blood T cell repertoires in COVID-19. Here immunoSEQ multiplex PCR was the method, and the copy in TCRdb shows in-frame clones only, minus some. The sample consists of roughly 100,000 clones, 65% to 85% of them appearing once. The sample consisted of peripheral blood. All receptors come from an elderly man with active or convalescent COVID-19.

The V and J genes are TRBV2 and TRBJ1-4; no firm D call. The germline V gene encodes CDR1 SNHLY and CDR2 FYNNEI. The CDR3 covers 13 residues. With 6 bases removed from V and 8 bases from J, the gap between germline ends came to 13 bases. The CDR3 reads CASRAESREKLFF. In DNA form, the CDR3 reads TGTGCCAGCAGGGCGGAGTCGCGGGAAAAACTGTTTTTT.

The V and J genes are TRBV5-1 and TRBJ2-3; TRBD2 aligns across 12 bases. The CDR3 runs 14 residues. Germline V lookup: CDR1 SGHRS, CDR2 YFSETQ. Germline trimming cut 4 bases from V and 5 bases from J; bases unmatched to any gene: 2. CDR3 coding DNA: TGCGCCAGCAGCCTGACTAGCGGGGGAGATACGCAGTATTTT. It encodes CASSLTSGGDTQYF.

This chain joins TRBV13 and TRBJ2-7; tentative D call: TRBD1 (7 bases). The CDR3 is 16 amino acids. V lost 5 bases and J lost 0, with 17 bases in between. Germline loops: CDR1 PRHDT, CDR2 FYEKMQ (reference sequence). The CDR3 protein is CASSGLGGGASYEQYF. The CDR3 DNA follows: TGTGCCAGCAGCGGCCTTGGAGGGGGCGCCTCCTACGAGCAGTACTTC.

The V and J genes are TRBV5-4 and TRBJ2-7; possible D gene TRBD1, 5 bases. The germline CDR1 and CDR2 sequences are SGHNT and YYREEE (reference sequence). There are 14 residues in the CDR3. V shed 0 bases and J shed 0 bases, with 7 bases lying between them. CDR3 region: CASSLEGVSYEQYF. In DNA form, the CDR3 reads TGTGCCAGCAGCTTGGAAGGGGTCTCCTACGAGCAGTACTTC.